Listed below are T cell receptor beta chains from one sample, sequenced in a study of CD8 T cells in ankylosing spondylitis. TCRdb recomputed calls from the 5' RACE reads with MiXCR, one row per CDR3 protein. The sample includes approximately 210,000 distinct CDR3 sequences, about 13% of them seen just once. The specimen sequenced was blood, either unsorted or a sorted T cell fraction (not recorded which). The receptors shown here come from a male donor with ankylosing spondylitis or in good health (not recorded which). CDR3s include the opening cysteine and the closing phenylalanine or tryptophan. A D gene is named only where the DNA matches it firmly. For some rows the clone size is stated as once, few or many, or as a class when expanded; others skip it.

D gene	clone size	V gene	J gene	CDR3 DNA	CDR3 protein
TRBD2	few	TRBV20-1	TRBJ2-7	TGCAGTGCCATGGGACTAGCGAGCTCCTACGAGCAGTACTTC	CSAMGLASSYEQYF
TRBD1	few	TRBV4-1	TRBJ1-6	TGCGCCAGCAGCCAGGGATTCCGGGACAGAAATTCACCCCTCCACTTT	CASSQGFRDRNSPLHF
NA	many	TRBV12-3/TRBV12-4	TRBJ2-2	TGTGCCAGCAGTCCTAGGGGGGGACGGGGAGCCGGGGAGCTGTTTTTT	CASSPRGGRGAGELFF
NA	NA	TRBV6-5	TRBJ2-2	TGTGCCAGCAGTTCCCGGACAGCGAACACCGGGGAGCTGTTTTTT	CASSSRTANTGELFF
TRBD1	NA	TRBV4-1	TRBJ1-2	TGCGCCAGCAGCCAAGCCCGGGACAGGGTAATCTATGGCTACACCTTC	CASSQARDRVIYGYTF
NA	many	TRBV7-8	TRBJ1-1	TGTGCCAGCAGCTTAGGGGGGGCCTTGGGAGGTGTCGGCACTGAAGCTTTCTTT	CASSLGGALGGVGTEAFF
NA	few	TRBV11-2	TRBJ2-1	TGTGCCAGCAGCCCGGGAGCGCGGTACAATGAGCAGTTCTTC	CASSPGARYNEQFF
NA	few	TRBV11-2	TRBJ2-7	TGTGCCAGCAGCCCCCTGAGAGGGAGCCTCTCCTACGAGCAGTACTTC	CASSPLRGSLSYEQYF
TRBD2	few	TRBV5-6	TRBJ2-2	TGTGCCAGCAGGTCGGGGACTAGCGGGAGCGATACCGGGGAGCTGTTTTTT	CASRSGTSGSDTGELFF
TRBD2	NA	TRBV20-1	TRBJ2-1	TGCAGTGCTAGTGAGATGTTGAGCGGGAGACTTCAGTTCTTC	CSASEMLSGRLQFF
TRBD2	few	TRBV12-3/TRBV12-4	TRBJ2-3	TGTGCCAGCAGTGCTAGCGGGAGTCCAGATACGCAGTATTTT	CASSASGSPDTQYF
TRBD1	NA	TRBV4-1	TRBJ1-1	TGCGCCAGCAGAAACTCAGGGGGCACTGAAGCTTTCTTT	CASRNSGGTEAFF
NA	NA	TRBV6-2/TRBV6-3	TRBJ2-2	TGTGCCAGCAGTTACTCTAGGGGACCCGCTTTGAGAGTCACCGGGGAGCTGTTTTTT	CASSYSRGPALRVTGELFF
NA	many	TRBV5-1	TRBJ2-3	TGCGCCAGCAGCTTGGGACAGAGCACAGATACGCAGTATTTT	CASSLGQSTDTQYF
NA	few	TRBV6-5	TRBJ2-7	TGTGCCAGCAGTTACGGCAGGGCGTACGAGCAGTACTTC	CASSYGRAYEQYF
TRBD1	few	TRBV5-1	TRBJ2-7	TGCGCCAGCAGCACCACAGGGGCCAGCTCCTACGAGCAGTACTTC	CASSTTGASSYEQYF
NA	few	TRBV11-2	TRBJ2-2	TGTGCCAGCAGTTGGCGTGACGCCGGGGAGCTGTTTTTT	CASSWRDAGELFF
TRBD1	NA	TRBV20-1	TRBJ2-7	TGCAGTGCTAGAGAGCTACAGGGGGAAATCTCCTACGAGCAGTACTTC	CSARELQGEISYEQYF
TRBD2	NA	TRBV2	TRBJ2-7	TGTGCCAGCAGTGAGGTTGGCCTAGCGGGCCGCTACGAGCAGTACTTC	CASSEVGLAGRYEQYF
TRBD2	few	TRBV5-1	TRBJ2-5	TGCGCCAGCAGCCTAAGGACTAGCGGGGGCCTAGAGACCCAGTACTTC	CASSLRTSGGLETQYF
NA	few	TRBV9	TRBJ2-1	TGTGCCAGCAGCACCTCCGGGACACCGTACAATGAGCAGTTCTTC	CASSTSGTPYNEQFF
NA	many	TRBV3-1	TRBJ1-3	TGTGCCAGCAGCCGCGTGGGGGACTCTGGAAACACCATATATTTT	CASSRVGDSGNTIYF
TRBD2	NA	TRBV6-5	TRBJ2-1	TGTGCCAGCAGTTACGAGCGGGGGGGCTGGGATGAGCAGTTCTTC	CASSYERGGWDEQFF
NA	many	TRBV12-3/TRBV12-4	TRBJ2-3	TGTGCCAGCAGTTTAGCGGGGGATCCCGGTACGCAGTATTTT	CASSLAGDPGTQYF
TRBD1	few	TRBV25-1	TRBJ2-7	TGTGCCAGCAGTGAATGGGACAGGGGCTACGAGCAGTACTTC	CASSEWDRGYEQYF
TRBD1	NA	TRBV2	TRBJ1-4	TGTGCCAGCAGTGACAGGGGGGATCCAACTAATGAAAAACTGTTTTTT	CASSDRGDPTNEKLFF